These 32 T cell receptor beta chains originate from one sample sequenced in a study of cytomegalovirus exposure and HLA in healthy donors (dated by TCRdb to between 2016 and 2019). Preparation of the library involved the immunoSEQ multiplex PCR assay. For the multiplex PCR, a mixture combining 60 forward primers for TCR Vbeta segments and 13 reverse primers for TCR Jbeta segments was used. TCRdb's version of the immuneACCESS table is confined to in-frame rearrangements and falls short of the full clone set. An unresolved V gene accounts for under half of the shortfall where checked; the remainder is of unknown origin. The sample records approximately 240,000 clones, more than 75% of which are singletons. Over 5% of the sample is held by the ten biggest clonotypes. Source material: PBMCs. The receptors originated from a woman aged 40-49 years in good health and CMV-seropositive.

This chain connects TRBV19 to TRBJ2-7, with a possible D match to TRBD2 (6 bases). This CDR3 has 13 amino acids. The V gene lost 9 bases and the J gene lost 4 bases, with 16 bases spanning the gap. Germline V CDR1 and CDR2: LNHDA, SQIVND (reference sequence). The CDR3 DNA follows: TGTGCCAGCGTGGAGGGCCTTGGGTACGAGCAGTACTTC. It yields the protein CASVEGLGYEQYF.

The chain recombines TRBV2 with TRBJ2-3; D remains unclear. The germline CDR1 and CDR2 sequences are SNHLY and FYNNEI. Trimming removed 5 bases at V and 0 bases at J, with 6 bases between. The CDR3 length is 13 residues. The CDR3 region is CASSSESTDTQYF. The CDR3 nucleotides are TGTGCCAGCAGTTCAGAAAGCACAGATACGCAGTATTTT.

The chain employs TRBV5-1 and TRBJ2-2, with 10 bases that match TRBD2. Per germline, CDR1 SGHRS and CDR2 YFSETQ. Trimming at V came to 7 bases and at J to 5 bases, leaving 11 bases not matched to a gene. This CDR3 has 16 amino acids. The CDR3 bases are TGCGCCAGCGCTGAGGGAGCGGGAGGGCCGACCGGGGAGCTGTTTTTT. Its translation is CASAEGAGGPTGELFF.

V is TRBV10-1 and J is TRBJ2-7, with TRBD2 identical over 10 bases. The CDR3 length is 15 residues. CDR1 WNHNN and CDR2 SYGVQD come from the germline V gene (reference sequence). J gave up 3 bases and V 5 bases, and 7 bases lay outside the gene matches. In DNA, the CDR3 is TGCGCCAGCAGTTCGAGCGGGGGGGCTCTCTACGAGCAGTACTTC. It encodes CASSSSGGALYEQYF.

DNA for the CDR3: TGTGCCAGCACCCGGGAGATAGTTGGAACTGAAGCTTTCTTT. It codes for CASTREIVGTEAFF. The chain has TRBV28 and TRBJ1-1; no reliable D call. This CDR3 is built from 14 residues. V lost 7 bases, J lost 5 bases, and 17 bases lay in between. The V gene's germline CDR1 is MDHEN and CDR2 SYDVKM.

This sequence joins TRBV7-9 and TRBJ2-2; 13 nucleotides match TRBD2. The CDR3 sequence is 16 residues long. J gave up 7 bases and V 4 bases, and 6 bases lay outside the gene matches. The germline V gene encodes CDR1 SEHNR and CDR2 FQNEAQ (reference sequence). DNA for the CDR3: TGTGCCAGCAGCTCAGGACTAGCGGGAGTTCGCGGGGAGCTGTTTTTT. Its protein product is CASSSGLAGVRGELFF.

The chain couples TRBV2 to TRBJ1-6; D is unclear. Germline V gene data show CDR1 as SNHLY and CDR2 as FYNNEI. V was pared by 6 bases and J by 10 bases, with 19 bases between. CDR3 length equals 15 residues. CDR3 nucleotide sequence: TGTGCCAGCAGGCTGATGGGAGGGAGTATGTCACCCCTCCACTTT. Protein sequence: CASRLMGGSMSPLHF.

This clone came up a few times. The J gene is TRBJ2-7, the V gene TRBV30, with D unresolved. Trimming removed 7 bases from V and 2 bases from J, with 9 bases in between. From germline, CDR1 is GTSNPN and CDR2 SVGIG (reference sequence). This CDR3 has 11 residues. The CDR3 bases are TGTGCCTCCCAAAAAACCTACGAGCAGTACTTC. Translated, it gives CASQKTYEQYF. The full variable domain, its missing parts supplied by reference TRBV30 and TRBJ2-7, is SQTIHQWPATLVQPVGSPLSLECTVEGTSNPNLYWYRQAAGRGLQLLFYSVGIGQISSEVPQNLSASRPQDRQFILSSKKLLLSDSGFYLCASQKTYEQYFGPGTRLTVT.

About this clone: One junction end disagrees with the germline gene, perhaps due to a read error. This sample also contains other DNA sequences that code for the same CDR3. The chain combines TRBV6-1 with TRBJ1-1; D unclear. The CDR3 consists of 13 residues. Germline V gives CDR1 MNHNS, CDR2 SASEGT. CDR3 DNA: TGTGCCAGTACCGACTGGGTGAACACTGAAGCTTTCTTC. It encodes CASTDWVNTEAFF.

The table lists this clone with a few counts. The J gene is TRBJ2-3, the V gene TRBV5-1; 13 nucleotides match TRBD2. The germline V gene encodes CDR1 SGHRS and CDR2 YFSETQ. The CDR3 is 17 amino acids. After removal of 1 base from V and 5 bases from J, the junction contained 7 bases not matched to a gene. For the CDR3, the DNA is TGCGCCAGCAGCTTGACTAGCGGGGGGGCCCTTTTAGATACGCAGTATTTT. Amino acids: CASSLTSGGALLDTQYF.

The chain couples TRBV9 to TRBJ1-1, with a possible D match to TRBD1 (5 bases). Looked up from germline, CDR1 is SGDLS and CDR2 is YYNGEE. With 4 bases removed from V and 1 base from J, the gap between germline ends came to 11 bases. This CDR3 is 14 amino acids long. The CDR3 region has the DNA TGTGCCAGCAGCAGGCAGGGTGAGAACACTGAAGCTTTCTTT. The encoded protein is CASSRQGENTEAFF. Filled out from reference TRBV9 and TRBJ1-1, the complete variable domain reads DSGVTQTPKHLITATGQRVTLRCSPRSGDLSVYWYQQSLDQGLQFLIQYYNGEERAKGNILERFSAQQFPDLHSELNLSSLELGDSALYFCASSRQGENTEAFFGQGTRLTVV.

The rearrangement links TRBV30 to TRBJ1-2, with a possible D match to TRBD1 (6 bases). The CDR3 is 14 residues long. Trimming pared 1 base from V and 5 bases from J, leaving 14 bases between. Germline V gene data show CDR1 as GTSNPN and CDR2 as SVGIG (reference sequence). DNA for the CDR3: TGTGCCTGGAGTGGGTGGACAGCGACTTATGGCTACACCTTC. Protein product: CAWSGWTATYGYTF.

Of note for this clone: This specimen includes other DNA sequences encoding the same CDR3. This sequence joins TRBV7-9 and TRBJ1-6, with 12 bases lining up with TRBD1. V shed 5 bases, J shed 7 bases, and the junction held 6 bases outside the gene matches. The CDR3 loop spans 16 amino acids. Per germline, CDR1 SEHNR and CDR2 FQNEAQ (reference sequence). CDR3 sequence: CASSPGDRGRNSPLHF. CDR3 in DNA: TGTGCCAGCAGCCCCGGGGACAGGGGGCGGAATTCACCCCTCCACTTT.

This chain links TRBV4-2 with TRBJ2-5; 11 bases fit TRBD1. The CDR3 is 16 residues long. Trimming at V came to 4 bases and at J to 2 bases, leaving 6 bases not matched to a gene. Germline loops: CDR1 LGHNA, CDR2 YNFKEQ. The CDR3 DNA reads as TGTGCCAGCAGCCTCACAGGGACAGGGGGACAAGAGACCCAGTACTTC. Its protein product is CASSLTGTGGQETQYF.

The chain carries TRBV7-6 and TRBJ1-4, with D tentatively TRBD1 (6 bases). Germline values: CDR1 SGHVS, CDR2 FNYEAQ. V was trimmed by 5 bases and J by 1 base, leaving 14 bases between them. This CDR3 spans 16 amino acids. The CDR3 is CASSKAGVGTNEKLFF. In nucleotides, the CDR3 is TGTGCCAGCAGCAAAGCAGGGGTAGGAACTAATGAAAAACTGTTTTTT.

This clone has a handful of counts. CDR3 in amino acids: CASSQVAGGLGEQFF. CDR3 DNA sequence: TGTGCCAGCAGCCAAGTGGCGGGAGGGCTGGGTGAGCAGTTCTTC. The rearrangement joins TRBV14 to TRBJ2-1; 9 nucleotides line up with TRBD2. Germline values: CDR1 SGHDN, CDR2 FVKESK. Losses at the gene ends were 1 base for V and 9 bases for J; bases not matched to a gene: 7. This CDR3 contains 15 residues. Full variable domain (outside the CDR3, taken from reference TRBV14 and TRBJ2-1): EAGVTQFPSHSVIEKGQTVTLRCDPISGHDNLYWYRRVMGKEIKFLLHFVKESKQDESGMPNNRFLAERTGGTYSTLKVQPAELEDSGVYFCASSQVAGGLGEQFFGPGTRLTVL.

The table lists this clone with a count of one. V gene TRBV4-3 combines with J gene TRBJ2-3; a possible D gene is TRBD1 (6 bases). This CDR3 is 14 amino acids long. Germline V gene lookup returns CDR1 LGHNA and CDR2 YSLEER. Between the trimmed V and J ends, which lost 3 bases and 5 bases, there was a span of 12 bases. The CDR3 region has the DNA TGCGCCAGCAGCCAGGAAATACAGGGAGATACGCAGTATTTT. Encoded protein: CASSQEIQGDTQYF.

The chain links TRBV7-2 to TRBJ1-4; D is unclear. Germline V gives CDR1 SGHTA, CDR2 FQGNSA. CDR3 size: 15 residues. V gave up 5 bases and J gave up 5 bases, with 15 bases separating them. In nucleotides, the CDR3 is TGTGCCAGCAGCAACACAATCGCTGCCAATGAAAAACTGTTTTTT. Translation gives CASSNTIAANEKLFF.

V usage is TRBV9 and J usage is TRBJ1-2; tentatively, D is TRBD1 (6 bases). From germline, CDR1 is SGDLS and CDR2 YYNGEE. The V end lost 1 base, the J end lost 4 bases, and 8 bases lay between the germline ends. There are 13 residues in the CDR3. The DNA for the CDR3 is TGTGCCAGCAGCGTAACGACAGGCTATGGCTACACCTTC. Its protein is CASSVTTGYGYTF. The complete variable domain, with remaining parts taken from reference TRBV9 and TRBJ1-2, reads DSGVTQTPKHLITATGQRVTLRCSPRSGDLSVYWYQQSLDQGLQFLIQYYNGEERAKGNILERFSAQQFPDLHSELNLSSLELGDSALYFCASSVTTGYGYTFGSGTRLTVV.

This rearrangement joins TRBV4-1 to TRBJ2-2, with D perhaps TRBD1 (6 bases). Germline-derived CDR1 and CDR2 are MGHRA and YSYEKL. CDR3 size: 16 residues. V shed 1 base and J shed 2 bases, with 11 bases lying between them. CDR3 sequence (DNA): TGCGCCAGCAGCCAAGGGGGGCATGTTAACACCGGGGAGCTGTTTTTT. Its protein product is CASSQGGHVNTGELFF.

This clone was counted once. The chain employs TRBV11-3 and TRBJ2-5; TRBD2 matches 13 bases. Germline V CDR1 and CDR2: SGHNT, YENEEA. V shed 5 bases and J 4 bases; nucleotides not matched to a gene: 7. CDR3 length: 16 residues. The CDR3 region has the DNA TGTGCCAGCAGCCCTGGACTAGCGGGAGTCGGAGAGACCCAGTACTTC. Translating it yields CASSPGLAGVGETQYF.

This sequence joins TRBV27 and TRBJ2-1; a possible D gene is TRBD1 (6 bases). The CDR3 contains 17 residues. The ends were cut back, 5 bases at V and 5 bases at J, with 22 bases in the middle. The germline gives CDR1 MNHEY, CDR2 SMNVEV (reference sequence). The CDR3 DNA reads TGTGCCAGCAGTCTGTTATACAGGGTCCCTTCCGACAATGAGCAGTTCTTC. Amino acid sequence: CASSLLYRVPSDNEQFF.

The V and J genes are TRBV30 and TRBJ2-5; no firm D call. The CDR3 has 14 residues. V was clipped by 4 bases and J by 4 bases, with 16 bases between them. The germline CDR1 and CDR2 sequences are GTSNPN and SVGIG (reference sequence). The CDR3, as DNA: TGTGCCTGGAATCGGATCGGCGGTGGAGAGACCCAGTACTTC. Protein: CAWNRIGGGETQYF.

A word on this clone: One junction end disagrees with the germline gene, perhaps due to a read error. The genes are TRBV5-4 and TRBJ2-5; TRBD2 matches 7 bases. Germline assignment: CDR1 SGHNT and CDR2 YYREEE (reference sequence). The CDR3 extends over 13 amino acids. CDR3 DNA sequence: TGTGCCAGCAGCTTTGGGACTACAGAGGCCCAGTACTTC. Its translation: CASSFGTTEAQYF. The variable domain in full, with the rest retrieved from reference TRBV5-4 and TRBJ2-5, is ETGVTQSPTHLIKTRGQQVTLRCSSQSGHNTVSWYQQALGQGPQFIFQYYREEENGRGNFPPRFSGLQFPNYSSELNVNALELDDSALYLCASSFGTTEAQYFGPGTRLLVL.

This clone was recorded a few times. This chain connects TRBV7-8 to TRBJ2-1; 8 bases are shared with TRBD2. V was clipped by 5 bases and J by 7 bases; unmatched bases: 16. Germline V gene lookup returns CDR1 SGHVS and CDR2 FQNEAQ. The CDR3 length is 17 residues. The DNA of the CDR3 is TGTGCCAGCAGCCCCCGAACGGGAGGGCCTCAGGTAAATGAGCAGTTCTTC. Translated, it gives CASSPRTGGPQVNEQFF.

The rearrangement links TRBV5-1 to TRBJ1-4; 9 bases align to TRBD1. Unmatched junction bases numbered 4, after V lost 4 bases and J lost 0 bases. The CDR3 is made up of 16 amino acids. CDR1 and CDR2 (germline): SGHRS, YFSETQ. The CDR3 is CASSDGTGTTNEKLFF. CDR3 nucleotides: TGCGCCAGCAGCGACGGGACAGGGACAACTAATGAAAAACTGTTTTTT.

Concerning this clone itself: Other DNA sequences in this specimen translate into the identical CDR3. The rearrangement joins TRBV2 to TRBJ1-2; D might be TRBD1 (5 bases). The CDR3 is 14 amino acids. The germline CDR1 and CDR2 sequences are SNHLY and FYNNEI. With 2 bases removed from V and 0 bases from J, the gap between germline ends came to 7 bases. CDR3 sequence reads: CASSERGPNYGYTF. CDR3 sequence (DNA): TGTGCCAGCAGTGAAAGGGGCCCTAACTATGGCTACACCTTC. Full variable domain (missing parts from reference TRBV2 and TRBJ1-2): EPEVTQTPSHQVTQMGQEVILRCVPISNHLYFYWYRQILGQKVEFLVSFYNNEISEKSEIFDDQFSVERPDGSNFTLKIRSTKLEDSAMYFCASSERGPNYGYTFGSGTRLTVV.

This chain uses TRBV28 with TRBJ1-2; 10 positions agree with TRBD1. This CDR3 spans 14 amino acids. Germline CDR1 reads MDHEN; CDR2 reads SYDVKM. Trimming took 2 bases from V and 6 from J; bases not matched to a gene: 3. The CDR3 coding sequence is TGTGCCAGCAGTTTACGAGGGACAGGGGATGGCTACACCTTC. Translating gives CASSLRGTGDGYTF.

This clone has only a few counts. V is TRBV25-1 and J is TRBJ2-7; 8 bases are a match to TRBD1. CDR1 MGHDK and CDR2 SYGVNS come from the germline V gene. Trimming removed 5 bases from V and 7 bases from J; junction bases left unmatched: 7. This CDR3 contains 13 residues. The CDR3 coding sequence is TGTGCCAGCAGTCCAGGGGGCGCGGGGGAGCAGTACTTC. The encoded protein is CASSPGGAGEQYF.

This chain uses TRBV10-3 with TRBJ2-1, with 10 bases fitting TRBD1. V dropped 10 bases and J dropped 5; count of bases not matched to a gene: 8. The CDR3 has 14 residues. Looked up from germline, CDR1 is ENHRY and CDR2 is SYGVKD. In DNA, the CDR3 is TGTGCCACAACGGGACAGGGGATGCACAATGAGCAGTTCTTC. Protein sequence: CATTGQGMHNEQFF.

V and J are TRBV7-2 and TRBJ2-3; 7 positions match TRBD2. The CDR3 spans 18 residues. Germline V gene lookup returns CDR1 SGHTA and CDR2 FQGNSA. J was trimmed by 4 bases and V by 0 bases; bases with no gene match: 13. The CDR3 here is CASSLARIVRGWADTQYF. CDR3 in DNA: TGTGCCAGCAGCTTAGCGCGCATCGTGCGGGGGTGGGCAGATACGCAGTATTTT.

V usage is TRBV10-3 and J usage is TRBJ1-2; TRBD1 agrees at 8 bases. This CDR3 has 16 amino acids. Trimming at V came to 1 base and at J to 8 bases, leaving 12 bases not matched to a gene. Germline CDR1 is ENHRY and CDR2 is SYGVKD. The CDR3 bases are TGTGCCATCAGTGAGTACAGAACTGGACAGGGAGGCGGCTACACCTTC. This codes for CAISEYRTGQGGGYTF.